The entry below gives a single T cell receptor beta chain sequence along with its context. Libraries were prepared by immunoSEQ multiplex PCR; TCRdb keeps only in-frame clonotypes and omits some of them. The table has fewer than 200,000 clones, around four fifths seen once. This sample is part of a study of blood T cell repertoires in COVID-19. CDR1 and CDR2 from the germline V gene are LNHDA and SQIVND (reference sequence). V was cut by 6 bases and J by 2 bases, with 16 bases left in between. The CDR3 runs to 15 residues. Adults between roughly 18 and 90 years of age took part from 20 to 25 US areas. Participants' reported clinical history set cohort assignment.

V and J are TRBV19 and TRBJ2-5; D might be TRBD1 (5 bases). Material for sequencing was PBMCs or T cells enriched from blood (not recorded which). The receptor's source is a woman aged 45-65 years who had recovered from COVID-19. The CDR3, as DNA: TGTGCCAGTAGCCTTAGGGGCACCTCACAAGAGACCCAGTACTTC. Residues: CASSLRGTSQETQYF.